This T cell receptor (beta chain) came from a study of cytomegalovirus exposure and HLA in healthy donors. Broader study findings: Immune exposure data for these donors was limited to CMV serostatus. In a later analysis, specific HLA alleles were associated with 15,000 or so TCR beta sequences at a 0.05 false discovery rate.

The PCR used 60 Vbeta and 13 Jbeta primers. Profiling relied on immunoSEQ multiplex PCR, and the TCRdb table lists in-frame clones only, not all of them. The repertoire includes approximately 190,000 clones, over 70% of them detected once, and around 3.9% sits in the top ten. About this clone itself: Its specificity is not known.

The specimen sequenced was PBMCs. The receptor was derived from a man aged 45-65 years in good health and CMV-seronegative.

CDR3 nucleotides: TGTGCCAGCAGTTTGGGGACACCAAACTCTGGAAACACCATATATTTT. It specifies CASSLGTPNSGNTIYF. The chain links TRBV27 to TRBJ1-3, with D perhaps TRBD1 (6 bases). Trimming left V 3 bases short and J 0 bases short, with 12 bases between. Looked up from germline, CDR1 is MNHEY and CDR2 is SMNVEV (reference sequence). The CDR3 length is 16 residues.